Shown below are 6 T cell receptor beta chains from a single sample sequenced in a study of T-cell reconstitution after alpha-beta-depleted transplantation in children. As it was prepared, the TCRbeta library received unique molecular identifiers. TCRdb reprocessed the PCR reads via MiXCR and lists one record per CDR3 protein. The repertoire holds hundreds of thousands of distinct CDR3 sequences, with 10% to 15% as singletons. This specimen consisted of PBMCs, mostly from graft donor cells, obtained 360 days after TCRalphabeta/CD19-depleted stem cell transplant. The receptors were sampled from a male patient younger than 18 who had a stem cell transplant for acute myeloid leukemia, so the T cells may come from the graft donor.

The chain has TRBV20-1 and TRBJ2-1; 8 bases map to TRBD1. V lost 6 bases and J lost 6; bases outside the gene matches: 7. Looked up from germline, CDR1 is DFQATT and CDR2 is SNEGSKA (reference sequence). The CDR3 contains 13 residues. The CDR3 bases are TGCAGTGCCGCAGGGGGCCAGGGCAATGAGCAGTTCTTC. Encoded protein: CSAAGGQGNEQFF.

This clonotype occurred many times. The junction differs from germline at one of its ends, possibly a read error. V gene TRBV2 combines with J gene TRBJ2-1; D is perhaps TRBD1 (6 bases). Germline lookup yields CDR1 SNHLY and CDR2 FYNNEI. CDR3 length: 12 amino acids. The DNA of the CDR3 is TGTGCCAGCAGTGAAGCCATGACAGGCGGTCTCTTC. Its translation is CASSEAMTGGLF.

The table lists this clonotype with many counts. The chain has TRBV7-2 and TRBJ2-7; D assignment may be TRBD1 or TRBD2 (5 bases each). The CDR3 is 15 residues long. V was pared by 1 base and J by 0 bases, with 10 bases between. Germline CDR1 is SGHTA and CDR2 is FQGNSA. The CDR3 protein is CASSLGGSTSYEQYF. The CDR3 DNA sequence: TGTGCCAGCAGCTTAGGGGGGTCGACCTCCTACGAGCAGTACTTC.

The CDR3 loop is CASSIGTGANEQFF. DNA of the CDR3: TGTGCCAGCAGCATCGGGACAGGGGCAAATGAGCAGTTCTTC. The rearrangement links TRBV7-2 to TRBJ2-1, with 10 bases matching TRBD1. Germline trimming cut 5 bases from V and 7 bases from J; bases unmatched to any gene: 5. The CDR3 is made up of 14 amino acids. Germline V gene lookup returns CDR1 SGHTA and CDR2 FQGNSA.

This rearrangement joins TRBV23-1 to TRBJ1-2; possible D gene TRBD1, 5 bases. TRBV23-1 is an open reading frame, and its role is uncertain. This CDR3 is 15 amino acids long. The germline V and J ends were trimmed by 1 base and 6 bases, with 15 bases remaining between them. The CDR3 sequence is CASSQLKRGLNGYTF. As DNA, the CDR3 is TGCGCCAGCAGTCAATTGAAACGGGGGTTAAATGGCTACACCTTC.

This clonotype was recorded many times. The V call is TRBV5-6, the J call TRBJ2-1, with TRBD1 identical over 9 bases. This CDR3 is built from 15 residues. The germline gives CDR1 SGHDT, CDR2 YYEEEE. V was pared by 0 bases and J by 6 bases, with 4 bases of the junction left unmatched. The CDR3 region is CASSLEQGAFNEQFF. The CDR3 coding sequence is TGTGCCAGCAGCTTGGAACAGGGGGCCTTCAATGAGCAGTTCTTC.